The 10 T cell receptor beta chains below come from one sample, sequenced in a study of T cells in narcolepsy. Data came from immunoSEQ multiplex PCR; TCRdb stores just in-frame clones and leaves some out. The sample lists roughly 10,000 clones, 70% occurring once. The sequencing input was CD45RA- memory CD8+ T cells from PBMCs. The origin of the receptors is a human donor with narcolepsy.

The chain couples TRBV28 to TRBJ1-6, with TRBD1 matching 10 bases. The CDR3 has 14 residues. Per germline, CDR1 MDHEN and CDR2 SYDVKM. Germline trimming cut 7 bases from V and 10 bases from J; bases unmatched to any gene: 7. The CDR3 loop reads CASMYGQGVSPLHF. As DNA, the CDR3 is TGTGCCAGCATGTACGGACAGGGGGTCTCACCCCTCCACTTT.

This rearrangement joins TRBV4-1 to TRBJ2-7, with TRBD1 identical over 11 bases. J gave up 2 bases and V 4 bases, and 4 bases lay outside the gene matches. The length of the CDR3 is 15 residues. Per the germline V gene, CDR1 is MGHRA and CDR2 is YSYEKL. The CDR3 DNA follows: TGCGCCAGCAGCCTCGGACAGGGGGCGGCCTACGAGCAGTACTTC. Translation: CASSLGQGAAYEQYF.

The genes are TRBV19 and TRBJ2-7; 8 bases are shared with TRBD2. V was pared by 5 bases and J by 3 bases, with 3 bases of the junction left unmatched. The CDR3 is 13 amino acids. Germline values: CDR1 LNHDA, CDR2 SQIVND (reference sequence). DNA for the CDR3: TGTGCCAGTAGTCCCGCGGGGGGCTACGAGCAGTACTTC. This gives the protein CASSPAGGYEQYF. Combining the CDR3 with reference TRBV19 and TRBJ2-7 gives the whole variable domain DGGITQSPKYLFRKEGQNVTLSCEQNLNHDAMYWYRQDPGQGLRLIYYSQIVNDFQKGDIAEGYSVSREKKESFPLTVTSAQKNPTAFYLCASSPAGGYEQYFGPGTRLTVT.

J is TRBJ2-1 and V is TRBV6-4; the D gene is possibly TRBD2 (6 bases). Germline CDR1 and CDR2: MRHNA and SNTAGT. CDR3 size: 14 residues. V was shortened by 6 bases and J by 10 bases, with 19 bases between the two germline ends. Here the CDR3 reads CASSYSGSGGEQFF. CDR3 bases: TGTGCCAGCAGCTATTCAGGGAGCGGAGGGGAGCAGTTCTTC.

This clone was counted once. V gene TRBV4-2 combines with J gene TRBJ2-3, with 13 bases aligning to TRBD2. The CDR3 has 19 amino acids. J lost 4 bases, V lost 6 bases, and 16 bases had no gene match. CDR1 is LGHNA and CDR2 is YNFKEQ in the germline V gene. The CDR3 DNA sequence: TGTGCCAGCAGTCCAACGGAGACTAGCGGGGGGATCGGGGCAGATACGCAGTATTTT. Translation: CASSPTETSGGIGADTQYF.

This clone was counted a few times. The junction departs from germline at one end; a sequencing error may be responsible. The chain recombines TRBV7-7 with TRBJ2-7; D perhaps matches TRBD2 (5 bases). Germline V CDR1 and CDR2: SSHAT, FNYEAQ (reference sequence). The CDR3 is 16 residues long. This chain's CDR3 is CASSLTTADPPYEQYF. The CDR3 nucleotides read TGCGCCAGCAGCCTCACTACAGCGGATCCTCCCTACGAGCAGTACTTC. The whole variable domain, filled in from reference TRBV7-7 and TRBJ2-7, reads GAGVSQSPRYKVTKRGQDVTLRCDPISSHATLYWYQQALGQGPEFLTYFNYEAQPDKSGLPSDRFSAERPEGSISTLTIQRTEQRDSAMYRCASSLTTADPPYEQYFGPGTRLTVT.

The rearrangement joins TRBV28 to TRBJ2-2; TRBD2 agrees at 7 bases. The trim removed 4 bases at V and 2 bases at J, leaving 4 bases unmatched. Germline assignment: CDR1 MDHEN and CDR2 SYDVKM. The CDR3 is 15 residues long. The CDR3 nucleotides are TGTGCCAGCAGTTCCGGGACTATAAACACCGGGGAGCTGTTTTTT. Protein product: CASSSGTINTGELFF.

The V gene is TRBV28, the J gene TRBJ2-1, with 9 bases aligning to TRBD1. J was trimmed by 5 bases and V by 4 bases; bases with no gene match: 15. Per the germline V gene, CDR1 is MDHEN and CDR2 is SYDVKM. The CDR3 totals 18 residues. Written as DNA, the CDR3 is TGTGCCAGCAGTTGGCCGGGACAGGGCGGATGGGGCGACAATGAGCAGTTCTTC. Translation gives CASSWPGQGGWGDNEQFF.

The rearrangement joins TRBV6-1 to TRBJ1-2; D is possibly TRBD1 (6 bases). Trimming left V 2 bases short and J 0 bases short, with 19 bases between. CDR3 size: 18 residues. In germline, CDR1 is MNHNS, CDR2 SASEGT. The CDR3 nucleotides read TGTGCCAGCAGTGAATCTGAGACAGGTGGATCCCCTAACTATGGCTACACCTTC. This encodes CASSESETGGSPNYGYTF.

The V and J genes are TRBV4-3 and TRBJ2-1; weak D call: TRBD1 (5 bases). This CDR3 is built from 13 residues. Germline V gene sequence: CDR1 LGHNA, CDR2 YSLEER. V was clipped by 0 bases and J by 10 bases, with 10 bases between them. CDR3 nucleotides: TGCGCCAGCAGCCAAGATTCAGGGAACGAGCAGTTCTTC. As protein: CASSQDSGNEQFF.